Below are 8 T cell receptor beta chains sequenced from a single sample in a study of T-cell memory formation after mild COVID-19 (dated by TCRdb to the early 2020s). Library prep was done by 5' RACE. The sequencer was an Illumina NovaSeq 6000. Using fastp at Q25 and MiXCR, TCRdb reprocessed the public reads and kept productive beta chains. All rows with the same CDR3 protein become a single entry with the most common DNA and genes. A total of about 170,000 distinct CDR3 sequences appear in this sample, 10% to 15% of them only once. The ten most abundant clones make up 3.3% of the sample. The sequenced material came from PBMCs or a T cell subset sorted from them (not recorded which). The receptors shown here come from a man aged 18-30 years who had mild COVID-19 (a few samples of this study predate the infection). The sample titles of this study are shuffled in the database, so cell type and time point are left out; the donor was told from shared clones.

The rearrangement uses TRBV5-4 and TRBJ1-2, with TRBD1 identical over 7 bases. CDR3 length: 13 residues. CDR1 and CDR2 (germline): SGHNT, YYREEE (reference sequence). The J segment lost 5 bases and the V segment lost 2 bases, leaving 3 bases of the junction unmatched. For the CDR3, the DNA is TGTGCCAGCAGCTTTGACAGGGAATATGGCTACACCTTC. Translating gives CASSFDREYGYTF.

In its sample, this clonotype was seen many times. CDR3 protein: CSAGLSPADTQYF. The CDR3 DNA follows: TGCAGTGCGGGTCTCTCCCCCGCGGATACGCAGTATTTT. This sequence joins TRBV20-1 and TRBJ2-3; D gene unclear. Per germline, CDR1 DFQATT and CDR2 SNEGSKA (reference sequence). Trimming cost V 6 bases and J 6 bases, with 16 bases left between them. The CDR3 consists of 13 residues.

The J gene is TRBJ2-5, the V gene TRBV6-1, with D tentatively TRBD2 (5 bases). Germline CDR1 MNHNS, CDR2 SASEGT. The CDR3 covers 13 residues. Between the trimmed V and J ends, which lost 8 bases and 7 bases, there was a span of 17 bases. The CDR3 is CASGSLEAGTQYF. For the CDR3, the DNA is TGTGCCAGCGGCTCCCTGGAGGCGGGGACCCAGTACTTC.

This chain's CDR3 is CATSDPTGLQETQYF. CDR3 sequence (DNA): TGTGCCACCAGTGATCCTACAGGGTTGCAAGAGACCCAGTACTTC. The J gene is TRBJ2-5, the V gene TRBV24-1; tentatively, D is TRBD1 (6 bases). V lost 3 bases to trimming and J lost 2 bases, with 12 bases between them. This CDR3 has 15 amino acids. Germline lookup yields CDR1 KGHDR and CDR2 SFDVKD.

As to this clonotype: Germline and junction disagree at one end, which may indicate a read error. The J gene is TRBJ2-2, the V gene TRBV5-1, with 9 bases that match TRBD2. The CDR3 sequence is 16 residues long. The germline V gene encodes CDR1 SGHRS and CDR2 YFSETQ. The DNA for the CDR3 is TGCGCCAGCAGCTTGGTGATAGCGGGGGTAACCGTGGAGCTGTTTTTT. This translates into CASSLVIAGVTVELFF.

This clonotype turned up a few times. The chain combines TRBV6-5 with TRBJ2-1; D possibly corresponds to TRBD2 (6 bases). V gave up 3 bases and J gave up 9 bases, with 15 bases separating them. CDR3 length equals 14 residues. Germline CDR1 reads MNHEY; CDR2 reads SVGAGI. The CDR3 region has the DNA TGTGCCAGCAGTTATGGCTCGGGAGATGTTGAGCAGTTCTTC. Encoded protein: CASSYGSGDVEQFF.

This clonotype has ten or more counts. The chain recombines TRBV7-9 with TRBJ1-2; 10 bases are a match to TRBD1. V lost 0 bases to trimming and J lost 8 bases; unmatched junction nucleotides: 0. The germline V gene encodes CDR1 SEHNR and CDR2 FQNEAQ (reference sequence). The CDR3 sequence is 13 residues long. The CDR3 nucleotides read TGTGCCAGCAGCTTAGCGACAGGGGGCGGCTACACCTTC. This gives the protein CASSLATGGGYTF.

The chain uses TRBV9 and TRBJ1-4; D might be TRBD1 (5 bases). Trimming shortened V by 3 bases and J by 0 bases, and 6 bases separated the two germline ends. The CDR3 has 14 residues. Germline CDR1 reads SGDLS; CDR2 reads YYNGEE. The CDR3 DNA reads as TGTGCCAGCAGCGAGGGGACAACTAATGAAAAACTGTTTTTT. Protein: CASSEGTTNEKLFF.